These T cell receptor beta chains were read from a single sample in a study of shared clonotypes between healthy human individuals. The data were produced by immunoSEQ multiplex PCR, yet TCRdb's version contains in-frame clones alone and is incomplete. The data contain about 1.9 million clones, 93% of them seen just once; the ten biggest clones take up over 1.5%. Material for sequencing was naive CD8+ T cells from PBMCs. All receptors derive from a man younger than 35 in good health. Some clones in this sample may be carry-over from other donors' samples. CDR3s include the opening cysteine and the closing phenylalanine or tryptophan. Fields, in order: D gene, clone size, V gene, J gene, CDR3 protein, CDR3 DNA. The D gene is left open where the match is weak. Only some rows state a clone size, as once, few, many or a class for expanded clones.

>-|-|TRBV11-2|TRBJ2-7
CASTIGRGRSYEQYF
TGTGCCAGCACCATCGGCAGGGGCCGCTCCTACGAGCAGTACTTC
>-|-|TRBV6-5|TRBJ2-1
CASSYGGELNEQFF
TGTGCCAGCAGTTATGGAGGGGAGTTAAATGAGCAGTTCTTC
>-|-|TRBV5-1|TRBJ2-7
CASSPTNTGGRTYEQYF
TGCGCCAGCAGCCCGACAAACACTGGGGGGCGTACCTACGAGCAGTACTTC
>-|once|TRBV7-6|TRBJ2-3
CASSLSPTDTQYF
TGTGCCAGCAGCCTATCGCCGACGGATACGCAGTATTTT
>TRBD1|-|TRBV7-9|TRBJ1-2
CASSYGQGHGYTF
TGTGCCAGCAGCTATGGACAGGGCCATGGCTACACCTTC
>-|once|TRBV7-9|TRBJ2-7
CASRPESSYEQYF
TGTGCCAGCAGGCCCGAAAGCTCCTACGAGCAGTACTTC
>-|-|TRBV6-1|TRBJ2-1
CASSEIAQGYNEQFF
TGTGCCAGCAGTGAAATTGCGCAGGGCTACAATGAGCAGTTCTTC
>TRBD2|once|TRBV5-4|TRBJ2-7
CASSLSASGRARGYEQYF
TGTGCCAGCAGCTTGTCCGCTAGCGGGAGGGCCCGGGGTTACGAGCAGTACTTC
>-|-|TRBV11-2|TRBJ1-1
CASSLASLDSEAFF
TGTGCCAGCAGCTTAGCTTCTTTGGACAGCGAAGCTTTCTTT
>TRBD1|-|TRBV19|TRBJ2-2
CASSIWWTGGTGELFF
TGTGCCAGTAGTATTTGGTGGACAGGGGGCACCGGGGAGCTGTTTTTT
>TRBD1|-|TRBV7-6|TRBJ2-2
CASSRRQGRNGELFF
TGTGCCAGCAGCCGCCGACAGGGCCGTAACGGGGAGCTGTTTTTT
>TRBD2|-|TRBV9|TRBJ2-7
CASSVVAGGAYEQYF
TGTGCCAGCAGCGTAGTAGCGGGAGGTGCGTACGAGCAGTACTTC
>-|-|TRBV9|TRBJ1-3
CASSVEGQGGGNTIYF
TGTGCCAGCAGCGTAGAGGGGCAGGGCGGTGGAAACACCATATATTTT
>-|-|TRBV2|TRBJ1-5
CASRDNQGYQPQHF
TGTGCCAGCAGAGATAATCAGGGCTATCAGCCCCAGCATTTT
>TRBD2|-|TRBV27|TRBJ2-1
CASSPRRGTSVHNEQFF
TGTGCCAGCAGTCCACGGCGTGGGACTAGCGTACACAATGAGCAGTTCTTC
>TRBD1|-|TRBV5-6|TRBJ2-7
CASSRDRAYEQYF
TGTGCCAGCAGCCGGGACAGGGCTTACGAGCAGTACTTC
>-|-|TRBV27|TRBJ2-5
CASRTAGGSRKTQYF
TGTGCCAGCAGGACGGCCGGGGGTTCGAGGAAGACCCAGTACTTC
>TRBD1|-|TRBV15|TRBJ1-5
CATSRVQGAAHQPQHF
TGTGCCACCAGCAGAGTCCAGGGGGCTGCTCATCAGCCCCAGCATTTT
>-|-|TRBV28|TRBJ1-5
CASREVRGNQPQHF
TGTGCCAGCAGAGAAGTTCGAGGGAATCAGCCCCAGCATTTT
>-|-|TRBV28|TRBJ2-3
CASSLFTSDTQYF
TGTGCCAGCAGTTTATTCACCTCAGATACGCAGTATTTT
>TRBD2|-|TRBV5-4|TRBJ2-5
CASSPSGFQETQYF
TGTGCCAGCAGCCCTAGCGGATTCCAAGAGACCCAGTACTTC
>-|once|TRBV6-5|TRBJ1-1
CASSYSLRGKNTEAFF
TGTGCCAGCAGTTACTCGCTCCGGGGCAAGAACACTGAAGCTTTCTTT
>-|-|TRBV7-9|TRBJ2-2
CASSLGGNTGELFF
TGTGCCAGCAGCTTGGGTGGGAACACCGGGGAGCTGTTTTTT
>-|-|TRBV4-1|TRBJ1-2
CASSPGPGNYGYTF
TGCGCCAGCAGCCCCGGACCGGGAAACTATGGCTACACCTTC
>TRBD2|-|TRBV11-2|TRBJ2-7
CASSLEFVGSGKIYEQYF
TGTGCCAGCAGCTTAGAATTCGTGGGTAGCGGGAAAATCTACGAGCAGTACTTC
>-|-|TRBV11-2|TRBJ2-7
CASSLGGLFTYEQYF
TGTGCCAGCAGCTTAGGGGGCTTATTCACCTACGAGCAGTACTTC
>TRBD1|-|TRBV27|TRBJ2-3
CASRGQGVLDTQYF
TGTGCCAGCAGAGGACAGGGGGTCCTAGATACGCAGTATTTT
>-|-|TRBV4-1|TRBJ1-4
CASSQDRRVVREKLFF
TGCGCCAGCAGCCAAGATCGAAGGGTCGTACGGGAAAAACTGTTTTTT
>TRBD1|-|TRBV28|TRBJ1-5
CASRPNRGDSNQPQHF
TGTGCCAGCAGGCCGAACAGGGGGGACTCTAATCAGCCCCAGCATTTT
>-|-|TRBV2|TRBJ1-3
CASSEGRSGNTIYF
TGTGCCAGCAGTGAAGGACGCTCTGGAAACACCATATATTTT
>-|-|TRBV4-1|TRBJ2-4
CASSQDRNVRSGNIQYF
TGCGCCAGCAGCCAAGACCGAAATGTAAGGTCTGGGAACATTCAGTACTTC
>TRBD1|once|TRBV27|TRBJ1-2
CASSLRSLGQEDGYTF
TGTGCCAGCAGTTTAAGATCTTTAGGACAGGAGGATGGCTACACCTTC
>-|-|TRBV27|TRBJ1-2
CASSSSLVYGYTF
TGTGCCAGCAGTTCCAGTTTAGTCTATGGCTACACCTTC
>-|-|TRBV6-4|TRBJ2-1
CASSDGGAEQFF
TGTGCCAGCAGTGACGGGGGGGCTGAGCAGTTCTTC
>-|-|TRBV28|TRBJ2-6
CASALQDSGANVLTF
TGTGCCAGCGCATTACAGGACTCTGGGGCCAACGTCCTGACTTTC
>-|-|TRBV6-5|TRBJ1-5
CASSYSQGSNQPQHF
TGTGCCAGCAGTTACTCGCAGGGTAGCAATCAGCCCCAGCATTTT
>TRBD1|-|TRBV7-9|TRBJ1-2
CASSMRQGYGYTF
TGTGCCAGCAGCATGAGACAGGGCTATGGCTACACCTTC
>TRBD1|once|TRBV4-2|TRBJ1-1
CASSNRGGRNTEAFF
TGTGCCAGCAGCAACAGGGGGGGTCGCAACACTGAAGCTTTCTTT
>TRBD2|-|TRBV30|TRBJ2-1
CAWTGPTSGSGNEQFF
TGTGCCTGGACTGGACCGACTAGCGGGAGTGGGAATGAGCAGTTCTTC
>-|-|TRBV9|TRBJ1-2
CASSARIGGYTF
TGTGCCAGCAGCGCCCGAATAGGTGGCTACACCTTC